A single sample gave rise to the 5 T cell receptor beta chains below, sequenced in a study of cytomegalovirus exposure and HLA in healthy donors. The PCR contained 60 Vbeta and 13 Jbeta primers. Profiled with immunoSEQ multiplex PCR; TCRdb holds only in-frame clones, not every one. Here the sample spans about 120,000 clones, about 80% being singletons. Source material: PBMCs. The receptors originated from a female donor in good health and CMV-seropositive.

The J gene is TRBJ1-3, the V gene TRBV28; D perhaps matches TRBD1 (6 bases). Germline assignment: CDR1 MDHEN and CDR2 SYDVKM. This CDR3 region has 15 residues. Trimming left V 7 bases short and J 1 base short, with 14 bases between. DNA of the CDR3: TGTGCCAGCACTCTCTTGGGGGCGTCTGGAAACACCATATATTTT. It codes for CASTLLGASGNTIYF.

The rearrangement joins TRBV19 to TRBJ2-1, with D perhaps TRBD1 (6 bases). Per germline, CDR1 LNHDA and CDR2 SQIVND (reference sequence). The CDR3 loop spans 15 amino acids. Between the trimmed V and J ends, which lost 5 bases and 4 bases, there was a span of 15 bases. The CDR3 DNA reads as TGTGCCAGTAGTCCCTCAGGGGTGAGGTACAATGAGCAGTTCTTC. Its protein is CASSPSGVRYNEQFF.

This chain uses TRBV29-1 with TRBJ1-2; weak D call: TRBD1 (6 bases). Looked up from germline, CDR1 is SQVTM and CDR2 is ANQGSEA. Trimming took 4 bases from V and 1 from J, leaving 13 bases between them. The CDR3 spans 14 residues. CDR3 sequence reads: CSVVGTSRNYGYTF. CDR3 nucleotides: TGCAGCGTTGTCGGGACAAGTCGTAACTATGGCTACACCTTC.

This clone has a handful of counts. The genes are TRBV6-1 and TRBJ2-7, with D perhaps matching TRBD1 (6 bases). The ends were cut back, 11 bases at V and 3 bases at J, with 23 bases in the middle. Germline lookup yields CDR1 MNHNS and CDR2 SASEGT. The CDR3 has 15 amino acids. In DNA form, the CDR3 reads TGTGCCTCTAGTAGGGCCCGAGAGGGACACTACGAGCAGTACTTC. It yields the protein CASSRAREGHYEQYF.

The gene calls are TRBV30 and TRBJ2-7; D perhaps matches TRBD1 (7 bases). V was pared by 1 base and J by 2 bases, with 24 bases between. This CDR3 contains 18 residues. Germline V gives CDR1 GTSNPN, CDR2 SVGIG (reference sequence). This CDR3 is CAWSGGDRGQVIAYEQYF. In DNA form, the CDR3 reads TGTGCCTGGAGTGGGGGGGACAGAGGGCAAGTAATCGCCTACGAGCAGTACTTC.